Shown below are 32 T cell receptor beta chains from a single sample sequenced in a study of blood T cell repertoires in COVID-19. Generated by immunoSEQ multiplex PCR, the TCRdb table keeps only in-frame clones and is missing some. The sample contains around 290,000 clones, 91% of which appear only once. Sequenced input: peripheral blood. These receptors originate from a woman aged 25 to 39 with COVID-19, enrolled during active disease.

In its sample, this clone was seen once. This rearrangement joins TRBV5-4 to TRBJ2-7, with a weak D call TRBD2 (6 bases). The CDR3 is made up of 13 amino acids. V lost 4 bases to trimming and J lost 4 bases, with 12 bases between them. Per germline, CDR1 SGHNT and CDR2 YYREEE (reference sequence). The DNA of the CDR3 is TGTGCCAGCAGCGATGGACGGGGGTACGAGCAGTACTTC. Amino acid sequence: CASSDGRGYEQYF.

The rearrangement joins TRBV6-5 to TRBJ1-1; D remains ambiguous. Per germline, CDR1 MNHEY and CDR2 SVGAGI. With 4 bases removed from V and 6 bases from J, the gap between germline ends came to 9 bases. CDR3 length: 12 residues. The CDR3 region has the DNA TGTGCCAGCAGTTCGGTGTTCGCTGAAGCTTTCTTT. It translates to CASSSVFAEAFF.

This clone appeared once. The chain couples TRBV5-1 to TRBJ1-6, with 7 bases lining up with TRBD1. The CDR3 is made up of 15 amino acids. Germline V gives CDR1 SGHRS, CDR2 YFSETQ. The junction had 3 bases not matched to a gene; V was cut back by 0 bases and J by 6 bases. The CDR3 coding sequence is TGCGCCAGCAGCTTGGAAAGGGGGCCTAATTCACCCCTCCACTTT. Protein: CASSLERGPNSPLHF.

V and J are TRBV30 and TRBJ1-2, with TRBD1 as a possible D gene (5 bases). From germline, CDR1 is GTSNPN and CDR2 SVGIG (reference sequence). V gave up 8 bases and J gave up 6 bases, with 19 bases separating them. This CDR3 region has 13 residues. CDR3 sequence reads: CAGNRAGKDGYTF. The CDR3 DNA reads as TGTGCCGGTAATCGGGCAGGGAAGGATGGCTACACCTTC.

The CDR3 is CASSLLAGGAGELFF. The CDR3 bases are TGTGCCAGCAGCTTACTCGCGGGAGGGGCCGGGGAGCTGTTTTTT. This rearrangement joins TRBV7-3 to TRBJ2-2; 9 bases map to TRBD2. Germline values: CDR1 SGHTA, CDR2 FQGTGA. The J segment lost 6 bases and the V segment lost 2 bases, leaving 4 bases of the junction unmatched. The CDR3 spans 15 residues.

V usage is TRBV7-2 and J usage is TRBJ1-2; D ambiguous. V lost 3 bases and J lost 4, with 12 bases in between. This CDR3 comprises 14 residues. Germline V lookup: CDR1 SGHTA, CDR2 FQGNSA. The CDR3 here is CASSFLVASYGYTF. The CDR3 nucleotides are TGTGCCAGCAGCTTTCTTGTGGCCTCCTATGGCTACACCTTC.

The V call is TRBV27, the J call TRBJ2-3; D unclear. The V gene lost 3 bases and the J gene lost 0 bases, with 37 bases spanning the gap. The CDR3 totals 24 residues. Per germline, CDR1 MNHEY and CDR2 SMNVEV (reference sequence). CDR3 sequence reads: CASSFLVPSVASSVLAQSTDTQYF. The CDR3 nucleotides read TGTGCCAGCAGTTTTTTAGTTCCTAGTGTGGCTTCTTCGGTTCTTGCACAAAGCACAGATACGCAGTATTTT.

The sample holds one count of this clone. The chain couples TRBV5-1 to TRBJ1-2; TRBD1 matches at 11 bases. J gave up 7 bases and V 3 bases, and 2 bases lay outside the gene matches. This CDR3 is 13 amino acids long. Germline V gene lookup returns CDR1 SGHRS and CDR2 YFSETQ. CDR3 coding DNA: TGCGCCAGCAGCTGGACAGGGGGCTCTGGCTACACCTTC. It codes for CASSWTGGSGYTF.

The J gene is TRBJ1-5, the V gene TRBV15; D is perhaps TRBD1 (6 bases). The V end lost 0 bases, the J end lost 4 bases, and 10 bases lay between the germline ends. CDR1 is LNHNV and CDR2 is YYDKDF in the germline V gene (reference sequence). The CDR3 totals 15 residues. In nucleotides, the CDR3 is TGTGCCACCAGCAGAGATGGACAGCTAAATCAGCCCCAGCATTTT. This translates into CATSRDGQLNQPQHF. Full variable domain (outside the CDR3, taken from reference TRBV15 and TRBJ1-5): DAMVIQNPRYQVTQFGKPVTLSCSQTLNHNVMYWYQQKSSQAPKLLFHYYDKDFNNEADTPDNFQSRRPNTSFCFLDIRSPGLGDTAMYLCATSRDGQLNQPQHFGDGTRLSIL.

The count of this clone is one. This chain links TRBV6-5 with TRBJ1-2, with a tentative D call TRBD1 (6 bases). This CDR3 spans 15 amino acids. The V gene lost 6 bases and the J gene lost 7 bases, with 21 bases spanning the gap. The germline gives CDR1 MNHEY, CDR2 SVGAGI. CDR3 in amino acids: CASRSAETGGIGYTF. Here the CDR3 DNA reads TGTGCCAGCAGAAGTGCGGAGACGGGGGGCATTGGCTACACCTTC.

For this clone: Additional DNA sequences in this sample encode the identical CDR3. The V call is TRBV5-1, the J call TRBJ1-2, with D hard to call. The CDR3 loop spans 14 amino acids. Germline V gene sequence: CDR1 SGHRS, CDR2 YFSETQ. Trimming pared 0 bases from V and 2 bases from J, leaving 8 bases between. Here the CDR3 DNA reads TGCGCCAGCAGCTTGGCCGACGGGAACTATGGCTACACCTTC. It codes for CASSLADGNYGYTF.

The CDR3 is CASSFIEQYF. The CDR3 DNA reads TGTGCCAGCAGCTTTATCGAGCAGTACTTC. The chain recombines TRBV11-2 with TRBJ2-7; D ambiguous. CDR1 is SGHAT, CDR2 FQNNGV, per germline. V was cut by 3 bases and J by 6 bases, with 3 bases left in between. This CDR3 has 10 residues.

This clone has a count of ten or more. CDR3 protein: CASSARLGSYEQYF. CDR3 coding DNA: TGTGCCAGTAGTGCCCGACTAGGAAGCTACGAGCAGTACTTC. This chain joins TRBV19 and TRBJ2-7; weak D call: TRBD2 (6 bases). Trimming shortened V by 5 bases and J by 3 bases, and 14 bases separated the two germline ends. Germline V gives CDR1 LNHDA, CDR2 SQIVND (reference sequence). This CDR3 has 14 residues.

The chain is built from TRBV7-6 and TRBJ1-5; 10 positions agree with TRBD1. In germline, CDR1 is SGHVS, CDR2 FNYEAQ. J lost 2 bases, V lost 3 bases, and 4 bases had no gene match. The length of the CDR3 is 16 residues. The CDR3 bases are TGTGCCAGCAGCTTGGGGACAGGGGCCGGCAATCAGCCCCAGCATTTT. Its protein product is CASSLGTGAGNQPQHF.

The rearrangement uses TRBV19 and TRBJ1-2; 8 nucleotides match TRBD1. Germline assignment: CDR1 LNHDA and CDR2 SQIVND (reference sequence). The length of the CDR3 is 16 residues. Trimming removed 9 bases from V and 4 bases from J; junction bases left unmatched: 16. The CDR3 here is CASNNPGTGGSYGYTF. DNA of the CDR3: TGTGCCAGCAACAACCCCGGGACAGGCGGCAGCTATGGCTACACCTTC.

This sequence joins TRBV9 and TRBJ2-2; D is perhaps TRBD1 (6 bases). Germline V lookup: CDR1 SGDLS, CDR2 YYNGEE. V was clipped by 0 bases and J by 4 bases, with 10 bases between them. CDR3 length: 15 amino acids. The CDR3 sequence is CASSVDPTGTGELFF. CDR3 sequence (DNA): TGTGCCAGCAGCGTAGACCCGACAGGCACCGGGGAGCTGTTTTTT.

This rearrangement joins TRBV5-1 to TRBJ1-2; D not certain. The CDR3 covers 13 residues. CDR1 is SGHRS, CDR2 YFSETQ, per germline. V lost 6 bases to trimming and J lost 1 base, with 10 bases between them. This chain's CDR3 is CASTRGINYGYTF. The CDR3 coding sequence is TGCGCCAGCACCCGAGGGATTAACTATGGCTACACCTTC.

A word on this clone: One end of the junction fails to match germline, which may point to a read error. The rearrangement links TRBV6-5 to TRBJ1-2; 10 bases are a match to TRBD1. Germline-derived CDR1 and CDR2 are MNHEY and SVGAGI. This CDR3 contains 12 residues. CDR3 residues: CASTTGGYSYTF. The CDR3 region has the DNA TGTGCCAGCACGACAGGGGGCTATAGCTACACCTTC.

The chain employs TRBV6-1 and TRBJ1-4; D is unclear. V was cut by 2 bases and J by 4 bases, with 11 bases left in between. The CDR3 has 15 residues. CDR1 is MNHNS, CDR2 SASEGT, per germline. The CDR3 region is CASSERRAYNEKLFF. The CDR3 DNA follows: TGTGCCAGCAGTGAACGGCGGGCATATAATGAAAAACTGTTTTTT.

The sample holds a few counts of this clone. The chain uses TRBV9 and TRBJ2-7; the match to TRBD2 covers 7 bases. The CDR3 length is 16 residues. The germline V gene has CDR1 SGDLS and CDR2 YYNGEE. The J segment lost 0 bases and the V segment lost 3 bases, leaving 9 bases of the junction unmatched. The CDR3 coding sequence is TGTGCCAGCAGCGCGGGGGGAGGGGCCCACTCCTACGAGCAGTACTTC. Its translation is CASSAGGGAHSYEQYF.

This chain joins TRBV5-4 and TRBJ1-2; D possibly corresponds to TRBD1 (6 bases). Germline lookup yields CDR1 SGHNT and CDR2 YYREEE (reference sequence). The CDR3 runs to 15 residues. V shed 4 bases and J shed 8 bases, with 21 bases lying between them. The chain's CDR3 is CASSEPSGGPYGYTF. CDR3 coding DNA: TGTGCCAGCAGCGAACCCTCGGGGGGCCCCTACGGCTACACCTTC.

This clone is a singleton in its sample. This chain connects TRBV10-2 to TRBJ1-1; TRBD1 aligns across 8 bases. Germline CDR1 reads WSHSY; CDR2 reads SAAADI. Losses at the gene ends were 1 base for V and 2 bases for J; bases not matched to a gene: 6. The CDR3 is 16 amino acids. The CDR3 protein is CASSEYGTGVNTEAFF. DNA of the CDR3: TGCGCCAGCAGTGAGTACGGGACAGGTGTTAACACTGAAGCTTTCTTT.

The chain employs TRBV3-1 (or the pseudogene TRBV3-2) and TRBJ2-1; 10 positions agree with TRBD2. The CDR3 length is 15 residues. Germline assignment: CDR1 LGHDT and CDR2 YNNKEL (reference sequence). V lost 1 base and J lost 13; bases outside the gene matches: 10. CDR3 in amino acids: CASSQVTASGSVQFF. CDR3 bases: TGTGCCAGCAGCCAAGTGACAGCTAGCGGGAGCGTCCAGTTCTTC.

V is TRBV2 and J is TRBJ2-4, with 10 bases aligning to TRBD1. Germline V gene lookup returns CDR1 SNHLY and CDR2 FYNNEI. V lost 6 bases, J lost 6 bases, and 14 bases stayed unmatched. This CDR3 spans 17 amino acids. This CDR3 reads CASRKGTGVSQANIQYF. CDR3 coding DNA: TGTGCCAGCAGAAAGGGGACAGGGGTTAGCCAAGCAAACATTCAGTACTTC.

J is TRBJ2-1 and V is TRBV30, with a weak D call TRBD2 (7 bases). This CDR3 has 13 residues. Germline CDR1 is GTSNPN and CDR2 is SVGIG (reference sequence). Trimming removed 1 base from V and 6 bases from J, with 10 bases in between. The CDR3 here is CAWSGGGLNEQFF. CDR3 nucleotides: TGTGCCTGGAGTGGGGGGGGGCTCAATGAGCAGTTCTTC.

The chain uses TRBV14 and TRBJ1-2, with D possibly being TRBD1 (6 bases). Germline V gene lookup returns CDR1 SGHDN and CDR2 FVKESK. V lost 5 bases and J lost 3, with 10 bases in between. This CDR3 contains 13 residues. The CDR3 reads CASSSGTHYGYTF. The DNA for the CDR3 is TGTGCCAGCAGCTCCGGGACACACTATGGCTACACCTTC.

The gene calls are TRBV7-9 and TRBJ2-3, with D tentatively TRBD2 (5 bases). The CDR3 has 15 residues. The ends were cut back, 2 bases at V and 3 bases at J, with 12 bases in the middle. Germline CDR1 reads SEHNR; CDR2 reads FQNEAQ (reference sequence). The DNA for the CDR3 is TGTGCCAGCAGCTTAAGGATGGGAGCGACAGATACGCAGTATTTT. Translated, it gives CASSLRMGATDTQYF.

The rearrangement links TRBV2 to TRBJ1-5; D is unclear. This CDR3 region has 15 residues. Trimming stripped 4 bases from V and 0 bases from J, with 10 bases between. The V gene's germline CDR1 is SNHLY and CDR2 FYNNEI. This CDR3 is CASSVRGISNQPQHF. CDR3 DNA sequence: TGTGCCAGCAGTGTTAGAGGGATTAGCAATCAGCCCCAGCATTTT.

The chain links TRBV5-6 to TRBJ1-1, with 9 bases aligning to TRBD1. The CDR3 runs 16 residues. CDR1 and CDR2 from the germline V gene are SGHDT and YYEEEE. The junction had 11 bases not matched to a gene; V was cut back by 2 bases and J by 6 bases. The CDR3 loop is CASSLRYGTGYSEAFF. In DNA, the CDR3 is TGTGCCAGCAGCTTACGATACGGGACAGGGTATTCTGAAGCTTTCTTT. Combining the CDR3 with reference TRBV5-6 and TRBJ1-1 gives the whole variable domain DAGVTQSPTHLIKTRGQQVTLRCSPKSGHDTVSWYQQALGQGPQFIFQYYEEEERQRGNFPDRFSGHQFPNYSSELNVNALLLGDSALYLCASSLRYGTGYSEAFFGQGTRLTVV.

V usage is TRBV11-2 and J usage is TRBJ1-2, with 7 positions matching TRBD1. This CDR3 has 16 residues. After removal of 1 base from V and 5 bases from J, the junction contained 10 bases not matched to a gene. Germline V gene data show CDR1 as SGHAT and CDR2 as FQNNGV. In DNA, the CDR3 is TGTGCCAGCAGCTTAGGCCTCCGGGACAGCTTATATGGCTACACCTTC. It translates to CASSLGLRDSLYGYTF.

The chain joins TRBV5-1 to TRBJ2-2; no reliable D call. Germline values: CDR1 SGHRS, CDR2 YFSETQ. The CDR3 is made up of 16 amino acids. The V gene lost 0 bases and the J gene lost 0 bases, with 9 bases spanning the gap. The CDR3 bases are TGCGCCAGCAGCTTGGGCCAGTCCTCGAACACCGGGGAGCTGTTTTTT. Translation: CASSLGQSSNTGELFF.

The chain links TRBV7-2 to TRBJ2-3; D is unresolved. Germline V gene sequence: CDR1 SGHTA, CDR2 FQGNSA. This CDR3 is built from 15 residues. V was clipped by 0 bases and J by 6 bases, with 13 bases between them. The CDR3 loop is CASSLAHWAGDTQYF. The DNA of the CDR3 is TGTGCCAGCAGCTTAGCACATTGGGCAGGCGATACGCAGTATTTT.